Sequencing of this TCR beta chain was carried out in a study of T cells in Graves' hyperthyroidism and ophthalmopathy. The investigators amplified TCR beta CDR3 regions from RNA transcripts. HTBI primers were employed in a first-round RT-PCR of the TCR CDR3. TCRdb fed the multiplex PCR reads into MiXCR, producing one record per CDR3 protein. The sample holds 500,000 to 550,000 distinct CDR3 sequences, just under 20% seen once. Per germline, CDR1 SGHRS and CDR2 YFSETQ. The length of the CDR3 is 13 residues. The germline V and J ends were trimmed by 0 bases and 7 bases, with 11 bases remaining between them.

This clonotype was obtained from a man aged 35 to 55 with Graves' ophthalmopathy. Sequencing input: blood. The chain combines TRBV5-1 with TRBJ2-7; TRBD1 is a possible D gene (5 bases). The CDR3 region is CASSLAGFSEQYF. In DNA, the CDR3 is TGCGCCAGCAGCTTGGCAGGGTTTTCGGAGCAGTACTTC.